The rows below give T cell receptor beta chains drawn from one sample of a study of shared clonotypes between healthy human individuals. Profiling relied on immunoSEQ multiplex PCR, and the TCRdb table lists in-frame clones only, not all of them. Found here are approximately 2.5 million clones, around 90% of them singletons; the top ten hold 0.13% to 0.15%. Material for sequencing was naive CD4+ T cells sorted from blood. Receptor source: a man younger than 35 in good health. Both conserved end residues are part of each CDR3. D genes are given only for firm matches. A row's size may be missing; if present it is once, few, many or a size class.

v_gene: TRBV19; d_gene: TRBD1; j_gene: TRBJ1-5; abundance: -; len: 16; CDR3nt: TGTGCCAGTAGTCCGAACTCACAGGGGGCTAACCAGCCCCAGCATTTT; CDR3aa: CASSPNSQGANQPQHF
v_gene: TRBV6-5; d_gene: -; j_gene: TRBJ1-6; abundance: few; len: 15; CDR3nt: TGTGCCAGCAGTTACACGGGGGACCCGGGATCACCCCTCCACTTT; CDR3aa: CASSYTGDPGSPLHF
v_gene: TRBV6-5; d_gene: TRBD2; j_gene: TRBJ2-1; abundance: -; len: 13; CDR3nt: TGTGCCAGCAGACTAGCGGGAGGGAATGAGCAGTTCTTC; CDR3aa: CASRLAGGNEQFF
v_gene: TRBV15; d_gene: -; j_gene: TRBJ2-1; abundance: -; len: 15; CDR3nt: TGTGCCACCTCCCCATGGAGCGGAGTATACAATGAGCAGTTCTTC; CDR3aa: CATSPWSGVYNEQFF
v_gene: TRBV10-3; d_gene: -; j_gene: TRBJ1-4; abundance: -; len: 14; CDR3nt: TGTGCCATCAGTGAGTCAGGGGGAATTGAAAAACTGTTTTTT; CDR3aa: CAISESGGIEKLFF
v_gene: TRBV7-6; d_gene: -; j_gene: TRBJ1-4; abundance: -; len: 13; CDR3nt: TGTGCCAGCAGCCAAGTCGGTAATGAAAAACTGTTTTTT; CDR3aa: CASSQVGNEKLFF
v_gene: TRBV19; d_gene: -; j_gene: TRBJ2-3; abundance: -; len: 12; CDR3nt: TGTGCCAGTAGCGAAAGCACAGATACGCAGTATTTT; CDR3aa: CASSESTDTQYF
v_gene: TRBV5-1; d_gene: TRBD2; j_gene: TRBJ2-7; abundance: -; len: 17; CDR3nt: TGCGCCAGCAGCTGGAGGACTAGCGGGGAGAATACCTACGAGCAGTACTTC; CDR3aa: CASSWRTSGENTYEQYF
v_gene: TRBV10-3; d_gene: TRBD1; j_gene: TRBJ1-4; abundance: -; len: 16; CDR3nt: TGTGCCATCAGTGAGTCAAACAGGGGAACTAATGAAAAACTGTTTTTT; CDR3aa: CAISESNRGTNEKLFF
v_gene: TRBV5-4; d_gene: TRBD1; j_gene: TRBJ1-1; abundance: -; len: 15; CDR3nt: TGTGCCAGCAGCTTGGGTGACAGGGTTGTCACTGAAGCTTTCTTT; CDR3aa: CASSLGDRVVTEAFF
v_gene: TRBV5-1; d_gene: -; j_gene: TRBJ2-3; abundance: once; len: 15; CDR3nt: TGCGCCAGCAGCTTGGGAGTCCCCGTGACAGATACGCAGTATTTT; CDR3aa: CASSLGVPVTDTQYF
v_gene: TRBV30; d_gene: -; j_gene: TRBJ2-3; abundance: -; len: 14; CDR3nt: TGTGCCTGGAGCTTGGGCGGGTCCACAGATACGCAGTATTTT; CDR3aa: CAWSLGGSTDTQYF
v_gene: TRBV25-1; d_gene: -; j_gene: TRBJ1-6; abundance: -; len: 14; CDR3nt: TGTGCCAGCAGTGGGGGGCATTATAATTCACCCCTCCACTTT; CDR3aa: CASSGGHYNSPLHF
v_gene: TRBV15; d_gene: TRBD2; j_gene: TRBJ2-3; abundance: -; len: 16; CDR3nt: TGTGCCACCAGCGCGGGACTAGCGGGGTCCACAGATACGCAGTATTTT; CDR3aa: CATSAGLAGSTDTQYF
v_gene: TRBV7-8; d_gene: TRBD1; j_gene: TRBJ2-1; abundance: -; len: 12; CDR3nt: TGTGCCAGCAGCCAACAGGGGCAACGGGAGTTCTTC; CDR3aa: CASSQQGQREFF
v_gene: TRBV6-1; d_gene: TRBD2; j_gene: TRBJ2-2; abundance: -; len: 15; CDR3nt: TGTGCCAGCTGTTGTGTGGCGGGGGGGACCGGGGAGCTGTTTTTT; CDR3aa: CASCCVAGGTGELFF
v_gene: TRBV5-1; d_gene: TRBD1; j_gene: TRBJ2-7; abundance: -; len: 14; CDR3nt: TGCGCCAGCAGCTTCGGTTGGACAGGGAACGAGCAGTACTTC; CDR3aa: CASSFGWTGNEQYF
v_gene: TRBV6-5; d_gene: TRBD1; j_gene: TRBJ2-7; abundance: -; len: 14; CDR3nt: TGTGCCAGCAGTCGCCGGGACAGGGTTTACGAGCAGTACTTC; CDR3aa: CASSRRDRVYEQYF
v_gene: TRBV6-5; d_gene: -; j_gene: TRBJ1-5; abundance: -; len: 15; CDR3nt: TGTGCCAGCAGTTATACGGGTCCTTACAATCAGCCCCAGCATTTT; CDR3aa: CASSYTGPYNQPQHF
v_gene: TRBV19; d_gene: -; j_gene: TRBJ2-7; abundance: -; len: 12; CDR3nt: TGTGCCAGTAGTATAGGTCGGAACGAGCAGTACTTC; CDR3aa: CASSIGRNEQYF
v_gene: TRBV6-6; d_gene: -; j_gene: TRBJ1-5; abundance: -; len: 14; CDR3nt: TGTGCCAGCAGTCAACCCTATAGCAATCAGCCCCAGCATTTT; CDR3aa: CASSQPYSNQPQHF
v_gene: TRBV18; d_gene: TRBD1; j_gene: TRBJ2-2; abundance: -; len: 13; CDR3nt: TGTGCCAGTTCGGGACAGTGGACCGGGGAGCTGTTTTTT; CDR3aa: CASSGQWTGELFF
v_gene: TRBV11-2; d_gene: -; j_gene: TRBJ2-7; abundance: -; len: 15; CDR3nt: TGTGCCAGCAGCCAAGAGGGGGTTACCCGACACGAGCAGTACTTC; CDR3aa: CASSQEGVTRHEQYF
v_gene: TRBV25-1; d_gene: TRBD1; j_gene: TRBJ2-6; abundance: -; len: 18; CDR3nt: TGTGCCAGCAGTGTCTCCGGGACAGGGAGCTCTGGGGCCAACGTCCTGACTTTC; CDR3aa: CASSVSGTGSSGANVLTF
v_gene: TRBV7-9; d_gene: -; j_gene: TRBJ2-7; abundance: few; len: 12; CDR3nt: TGTGCCAGCAGCTATCGGGGCTACGAGCAGTACTTC; CDR3aa: CASSYRGYEQYF
v_gene: TRBV7-2; d_gene: -; j_gene: TRBJ2-5; abundance: once; len: 16; CDR3nt: TGTGCCAGCAGCTTAGATGGGCGAACGGGGCGAGAGACCCAGTACTTC; CDR3aa: CASSLDGRTGRETQYF
v_gene: TRBV6-1; d_gene: -; j_gene: TRBJ2-5; abundance: once; len: 11; CDR3nt: TGTGCCAGCACAGGGAAAGAGACCCAGTACTTC; CDR3aa: CASTGKETQYF
v_gene: TRBV7-9; d_gene: -; j_gene: TRBJ2-5; abundance: once; len: 14; CDR3nt: TGTGCCAGCAGCTTAATGATTGGGATTGAGACCCAGTACTTC; CDR3aa: CASSLMIGIETQYF
v_gene: TRBV5-1; d_gene: -; j_gene: TRBJ2-3; abundance: once; len: 15; CDR3nt: TGCGCCAGCAGCTTGGGTCCGATAGGCGCAGATACGCAGTATTTT; CDR3aa: CASSLGPIGADTQYF
v_gene: TRBV5-5; d_gene: -; j_gene: TRBJ2-7; abundance: -; len: 13; CDR3nt: TGTGCCAGCAGCTTGGGACAGGGACTCGAGCAGTACTTC; CDR3aa: CASSLGQGLEQYF
v_gene: TRBV11-3; d_gene: -; j_gene: TRBJ2-7; abundance: -; len: 14; CDR3nt: TGTGCCAGCAGCTCCCACACTCAAAGCTACGAGCAGTACTTC; CDR3aa: CASSSHTQSYEQYF
v_gene: TRBV15; d_gene: -; j_gene: TRBJ2-1; abundance: -; len: 17; CDR3nt: TGTGCCACCAGCACCTTAGGGGGCGGGGGCACTGGAAATGAGCAGTTCTTC; CDR3aa: CATSTLGGGGTGNEQFF
v_gene: TRBV27; d_gene: -; j_gene: TRBJ1-2; abundance: -; len: 13; CDR3nt: TGTGCCAGCAGTTTTGGGACTAACTATGGCTACACCTTC; CDR3aa: CASSFGTNYGYTF
v_gene: TRBV5-4; d_gene: TRBD1; j_gene: TRBJ2-6; abundance: once; len: 17; CDR3nt: TGTGCCAGCAGCTCCGGGACAGGGTACTCTGGGGCCAACGTCCTGACTTTC; CDR3aa: CASSSGTGYSGANVLTF
v_gene: TRBV14; d_gene: TRBD2; j_gene: TRBJ2-7; abundance: -; len: 12; CDR3nt: TGTGCCAGCAGCGCGGGGGGTGTAGAGCAGTACTTC; CDR3aa: CASSAGGVEQYF
v_gene: TRBV5-1; d_gene: TRBD1; j_gene: TRBJ1-2; abundance: -; len: 13; CDR3nt: TGCGCCAGCAGCACGGGACAGGGGAATGGCTACACCTTC; CDR3aa: CASSTGQGNGYTF
v_gene: TRBV6-6; d_gene: TRBD2; j_gene: TRBJ2-1; abundance: -; len: 15; CDR3nt: TGTGCCAGCAGCCCTGGGGGCGGGAGGAAGGATGAGCAGTTCTTC; CDR3aa: CASSPGGGRKDEQFF
v_gene: TRBV4-2; d_gene: TRBD1; j_gene: TRBJ1-1; abundance: -; len: 15; CDR3nt: TGTGCCAGCAGCCAAGAAGGGGACAGGAACACTGAAGCTTTCTTT; CDR3aa: CASSQEGDRNTEAFF
v_gene: TRBV9; d_gene: -; j_gene: TRBJ2-1; abundance: -; len: 15; CDR3nt: TGTGCCAGCAGCGTAGGTGGCGGGATCAACAATGAGCAGTTCTTC; CDR3aa: CASSVGGGINNEQFF
v_gene: TRBV11-2; d_gene: -; j_gene: TRBJ1-2; abundance: once; len: 16; CDR3nt: TGTGCCAGCAGCCCCCGAGATGCACTGGGAGTCTATGGCTACACCTTC; CDR3aa: CASSPRDALGVYGYTF
v_gene: TRBV5-1; d_gene: TRBD1; j_gene: TRBJ1-2; abundance: -; len: 16; CDR3nt: TGCGCCAGCAGCTTGGAAGGACAGGGCGTATACTATGGCTACACCTTC; CDR3aa: CASSLEGQGVYYGYTF
v_gene: TRBV28; d_gene: -; j_gene: TRBJ1-2; abundance: -; len: 16; CDR3nt: TGTGCCAGCAGTTCGGACGCGGACGTTAGAGGGTATGGCTACACCTTC; CDR3aa: CASSSDADVRGYGYTF
v_gene: TRBV9; d_gene: -; j_gene: TRBJ1-1; abundance: -; len: 14; CDR3nt: TGTGCCAGCAGCTCACAGGGATCGAACACTGAAGCTTTCTTT; CDR3aa: CASSSQGSNTEAFF
v_gene: TRBV6-5; d_gene: -; j_gene: TRBJ1-1; abundance: -; len: 14; CDR3nt: TGTGCCAGCAGAAAGGGGTCAGCGAACACTGAAGCTTTCTTT; CDR3aa: CASRKGSANTEAFF
v_gene: TRBV7-2; d_gene: TRBD1; j_gene: TRBJ2-2; abundance: -; len: 16; CDR3nt: TGTGCCAGCAGCTCGACTGGGACAGGGAACACCGGGGAGCTGTTTTTT; CDR3aa: CASSSTGTGNTGELFF
v_gene: TRBV2; d_gene: TRBD2; j_gene: TRBJ2-1; abundance: -; len: 15; CDR3nt: TGTGCCAGCAGTGAAACTAGCGGGGGGGATAGGGAGCAGTTCTTC; CDR3aa: CASSETSGGDREQFF